The 27 T cell receptor beta chains reported below all come from one sample, sequenced in a study of response to subunit inactivated influenza vaccine. TCRdb reprocessed the RT-PCR reads via MiXCR and lists one record per CDR3 protein. This table has hundreds of thousands of distinct CDR3 sequences, 12% to 15% appearing once. This material consisted of PBMCs from blood, taken less than 15 days before vaccination. These receptors came from a man aged 45 to 65 who received an inactivated influenza vaccine.

The chain uses TRBV11-1 and TRBJ2-5; D unresolved. The V end was cut by 2 bases, the J end by 5 bases, with 12 bases between. CDR1 is SGHAT and CDR2 is FQDESV in the germline V gene (reference sequence). CDR3 length: 14 amino acids. The CDR3 coding sequence is TGTGCCAGCAGCTTAAGGAGCGCTCGGGAGACCCAGTACTTC. The encoded protein is CASSLRSARETQYF.

V and J are TRBV5-1 and TRBJ1-4; no reliable D call. The V end was cut by 1 base, the J end by 3 bases, with 7 bases between. This CDR3 is built from 14 residues. CDR1 and CDR2 (germline): SGHRS, YFSETQ. The CDR3 is CASSLRSANEKLFF. The CDR3 DNA sequence: TGCGCCAGCAGCTTGCGGTCGGCTAATGAAAAACTGTTTTTT.

This clonotype occurred many times. V usage is TRBV24-1 and J usage is TRBJ2-3; D might be TRBD1 (6 bases). There are 15 residues in the CDR3. V lost 4 bases and J 5 bases, leaving 15 bases between the germline ends. CDR1 is KGHDR, CDR2 SFDVKD, per germline. The CDR3 loop reads CATSDPTGPGDTQYF. The CDR3 nucleotides are TGTGCCACCAGTGACCCGACAGGCCCAGGAGATACGCAGTATTTT.

The gene calls are TRBV30 and TRBJ2-6, with D unclear. The CDR3 is 13 residues long. Trimming left V 2 bases short and J 6 bases short, with 8 bases between. In germline, CDR1 is GTSNPN, CDR2 SVGIG (reference sequence). In nucleotides, the CDR3 is TGTGCCTGGAGTCTGGACCTGGCCAACGTCCTGACTTTC. It specifies CAWSLDLANVLTF. Full variable domain (remainder filled in from reference TRBV30 and TRBJ2-6): SQTIHQWPATLVQPVGSPLSLECTVEGTSNPNLYWYRQAAGRGLQLLFYSVGIGQISSEVPQNLSASRPQDRQFILSSKKLLLSDSGFYLCAWSLDLANVLTFGAGSRLTVL.

This clonotype was found many times. The CDR3 here is CATSARDTLNEKLFF. The CDR3 DNA reads as TGTGCCACCAGCGCCAGGGACACCCTTAATGAAAAACTGTTTTTT. The chain recombines TRBV15 with TRBJ1-4, with a weak D call TRBD1 (6 bases). Trimming removed 5 bases from V and 4 bases from J, with 14 bases in between. CDR1 LNHNV and CDR2 YYDKDF come from the germline V gene (reference sequence). The CDR3 has 15 residues.

The rearrangement joins TRBV11-2 to TRBJ2-7; D possibly corresponds to TRBD1 (5 bases). This CDR3 has 17 amino acids. CDR1 is SGHAT, CDR2 FQNNGV, per germline. V was pared by 3 bases and J by 0 bases, with 18 bases between. The CDR3 spells CASSFPSTGESSYEQYF. CDR3 sequence (DNA): TGTGCCAGCAGCTTCCCATCTACAGGTGAAAGCTCCTACGAGCAGTACTTC.

There are a few counts of this clonotype. The chain uses TRBV7-9 and TRBJ2-2; D possibly matches TRBD1 or TRBD2 (6 bases each). V lost 7 bases and J lost 7, with 19 bases in between. The CDR3 loop spans 15 amino acids. Germline assignment: CDR1 SEHNR and CDR2 FQNEAQ (reference sequence). The CDR3 sequence: CASNTRARGDGELFF. The DNA for the CDR3 is TGTGCCAGCAACACGAGAGCTAGGGGGGACGGGGAGCTGTTTTTT. Together with reference TRBV7-9 and TRBJ2-2, the CDR3 gives the full variable domain: DTGVSQNPRHKITKRGQNVTFRCDPISEHNRLYWYRQTLGQGPEFLTYFQNEAQLEKSRLLSDRFSAERPKGSFSTLEIQRTEQGDSAMYLCASNTRARGDGELFFGEGSRLTVL.

This chain links TRBV6-2 or TRBV6-3 with TRBJ2-4, with a tentative D call TRBD2 (5 bases). V dropped 2 bases and J dropped 0 bases, with 8 bases sitting between them. Germline V gene lookup returns CDR1 MNHEY and CDR2 SVGEGT. The CDR3 consists of 15 residues. The CDR3: CASSYARGAKNIQYF. The CDR3 DNA follows: TGTGCCAGCAGTTACGCCCGGGGAGCCAAAAACATTCAGTACTTC.

The V gene is TRBV25-1, the J gene TRBJ2-7, with TRBD1 matching 9 bases. The CDR3 has 14 amino acids. CDR1 and CDR2 (germline): MGHDK, SYGVNS. With 8 bases clipped from V and 2 bases from J, the junction kept 7 bases outside the gene matches. The CDR3 here is CASGGQGKAYEQYF. As DNA, the CDR3 is TGTGCCAGCGGCGGACAGGGGAAGGCCTACGAGCAGTACTTC.

J is TRBJ1-4 and V is TRBV12-3 or TRBV12-4; D perhaps matches TRBD1 (5 bases). CDR3 length: 12 residues. V was shortened by 7 bases and J by 14 bases, with 17 bases between the two germline ends. The CDR3 DNA reads TGTGCCAGCAACCGGGGGGGACGAGGGCTGTTTTTT. The encoded protein is CASNRGGRGLFF.

The table lists this clonotype with a few counts. CDR3 in amino acids: CASRHPGTGDGELFF. The CDR3 DNA reads as TGTGCCAGCAGGCACCCCGGGACAGGGGACGGGGAGCTGTTTTTT. V usage is TRBV12-3 or TRBV12-4 and J usage is TRBJ2-2, with 10 nucleotides matching TRBD1. This CDR3 has 15 amino acids. V was pared by 6 bases and J by 7 bases, with 8 bases of the junction left unmatched.

This clonotype has only a few counts. V usage is TRBV20-1 and J usage is TRBJ2-1; 10 bases are shared with TRBD1. After removal of 6 bases from V and 0 bases from J, the junction contained 11 bases not matched to a gene. Germline-derived CDR1 and CDR2 are DFQATT and SNEGSKA (reference sequence). This CDR3 has 17 residues. CDR3 in amino acids: CSAHGQGESGSYNEQFF. CDR3 nucleotides: TGCAGTGCGCATGGACAGGGGGAAAGTGGCTCCTACAATGAGCAGTTCTTC.

V is TRBV4-2 and J is TRBJ2-7; 7 nucleotides line up with TRBD2. Germline V CDR1 and CDR2: LGHNA, YNFKEQ. The CDR3 runs 15 residues. The J segment lost 0 bases and the V segment lost 2 bases, leaving 4 bases of the junction unmatched. CDR3 in amino acids: CASSQRTSDSYEQYF. The CDR3 DNA reads as TGTGCCAGCAGCCAACGGACTAGTGACTCCTACGAGCAGTACTTC.

The V and J genes are TRBV20-1 and TRBJ2-7, with TRBD1 matching over 8 bases. V was pared by 4 bases and J by 5 bases, with 7 bases of the junction left unmatched. This CDR3 is built from 13 residues. Germline CDR1 is DFQATT and CDR2 is SNEGSKA (reference sequence). CDR3 coding DNA: TGCAGTGCTAAGGGACAGGTTGTCGACGAGCAGTACTTC. Protein sequence: CSAKGQVVDEQYF.

The chain has TRBV7-9 and TRBJ2-7, with 7 bases matching TRBD2. Germline V CDR1 and CDR2: SEHNR, FQNEAQ (reference sequence). CDR3 size: 12 residues. V shed 5 bases and J 8 bases; nucleotides not matched to a gene: 6. The CDR3 coding sequence is TGTGCCAGCAGCCTTGAGACTAGCAAGCAGTACTTC. Translated, it gives CASSLETSKQYF.

The chain couples TRBV7-9 to TRBJ2-3; no definite D call. V was trimmed by 10 bases and J by 0 bases, leaving 17 bases between them. The germline V gene has CDR1 SEHNR and CDR2 FQNEAQ (reference sequence). The CDR3 runs to 15 residues. CDR3 sequence: CATTPNGLSTDTQYF. For the CDR3, the DNA is TGTGCCACCACCCCGAATGGTCTCAGCACAGATACGCAGTATTTT.

This chain links TRBV6-6 with TRBJ1-1; no definite D call. The germline gives CDR1 MNHNY, CDR2 SVGAGI (reference sequence). The CDR3 has 13 residues. The germline V and J ends were trimmed by 0 bases and 7 bases, with 9 bases remaining between them. The CDR3 DNA reads as TGTGCCAGCAGTTACTCGACAAGGGTTGAAGCTTTCTTT. Translating gives CASSYSTRVEAFF.

The chain employs TRBV5-1 and TRBJ2-7; 8 nucleotides line up with TRBD1. V gave up 4 bases and J gave up 3 bases; unmatched junction bases: 6. CDR1 is SGHRS and CDR2 is YFSETQ in the germline V gene. The CDR3 loop spans 14 amino acids. The CDR3 here is CASSADRELYEQYF. The CDR3, as DNA: TGCGCCAGCAGCGCGGACAGGGAACTCTACGAGCAGTACTTC.

This clonotype was detected only a few times. V usage is TRBV6-2 or TRBV6-3 and J usage is TRBJ1-1; 8 bases are shared with TRBD1. Germline CDR1 reads MNHEY; CDR2 reads SVGEGT. V lost 6 bases, J lost 4 bases, and 4 bases stayed unmatched. This CDR3 spans 13 amino acids. The CDR3 protein is CASRPTGVTEAFF. The CDR3 DNA reads as TGTGCCAGCAGGCCGACAGGGGTCACTGAAGCTTTCTTT.

The genes are TRBV3-1 and TRBJ2-1; possible D gene TRBD2, 7 bases. The V gene lost 0 bases and the J gene lost 4 bases, with 13 bases spanning the gap. The CDR3 covers 16 residues. Germline assignment: CDR1 LGHDT and CDR2 YNNKEL (reference sequence). The CDR3 spells CASSQDRGAGYNEQFF. CDR3 in DNA: TGTGCCAGCAGCCAAGATCGGGGGGCGGGGTACAATGAGCAGTTCTTC.

The J gene is TRBJ2-3, the V gene TRBV7-9, with 11 bases identical to TRBD2. Per germline, CDR1 SEHNR and CDR2 FQNEAQ (reference sequence). The V gene end was trimmed by 5 bases and the J gene end by 0 bases; junction bases not matched to a gene: 4. The CDR3 spans 16 residues. CDR3 DNA sequence: TGTGCCAGCAGCCCGACTAGCGGGGCCAGCACAGATACGCAGTATTTT. Its protein product is CASSPTSGASTDTQYF.

This clonotype has only a few counts. The chain carries TRBV11-2 and TRBJ2-3; a possible D gene is TRBD1 (6 bases). The CDR3 runs to 15 residues. The germline gives CDR1 SGHAT, CDR2 FQNNGV. With 4 bases removed from V and 0 bases from J, the gap between germline ends came to 11 bases. The CDR3 loop is CASSYHRASTDTQYF. CDR3 nucleotides: TGTGCCAGCAGCTACCACAGGGCTAGCACAGATACGCAGTATTTT.

In its sample, this clonotype was seen many times. V gene TRBV28 combines with J gene TRBJ2-1, with D possibly matching TRBD1 (5 bases). V lost 10 bases, J lost 5 bases, and 12 bases lay in between. Germline-derived CDR1 and CDR2 are MDHEN and SYDVKM. The CDR3 is 12 amino acids. CDR3 sequence reads: CAIGHPNNEQFF. The CDR3, as DNA: TGTGCCATAGGACATCCCAACAATGAGCAGTTCTTC.

The rearrangement joins TRBV11-2 to TRBJ2-5; 9 bases map to TRBD2. J was trimmed by 5 bases and V by 5 bases; bases with no gene match: 12. The length of the CDR3 is 16 residues. CDR1 is SGHAT, CDR2 FQNNGV, per germline. In DNA, the CDR3 is TGTGCCAGCAGCCTCGGGGCAGCGGGGGGCTGGGAGACCCAGTACTTC. Translated, it gives CASSLGAAGGWETQYF.

The chain has TRBV20-1 and TRBJ1-6; TRBD1 aligns across 7 bases. The germline V gene encodes CDR1 DFQATT and CDR2 SNEGSKA (reference sequence). CDR3 size: 16 residues. V gave up 5 bases and J gave up 5 bases; unmatched junction bases: 12. The CDR3, as DNA: TGCAGTGCTCCGAACCCCACAGGGGCTGATAATTCACCCCTCCACTTT. Translation gives CSAPNPTGADNSPLHF.

This clonotype has ten or more counts. V usage is TRBV20-1 and J usage is TRBJ2-5; TRBD2 is a possible D gene (6 bases). Trimming stripped 2 bases from V and 3 bases from J, with 13 bases between. This CDR3 is built from 14 residues. CDR1 and CDR2 (germline): DFQATT, SNEGSKA (reference sequence). CDR3 amino acids: CSARLGSGEETQYF. Here the CDR3 DNA reads TGCAGTGCTAGATTGGGTTCGGGGGAAGAGACCCAGTACTTC.

This clonotype was observed a handful of times. This chain joins TRBV6-2 or TRBV6-3 and TRBJ1-5; D remains ambiguous. Trimming pared 1 base from V and 1 base from J, leaving 8 bases between. This CDR3 spans 15 amino acids. Germline CDR1 and CDR2: MNHEY and SVGEGT. CDR3 residues: CASSYLAGSNQPQHF. The DNA for the CDR3 is TGTGCCAGCAGTTACTTGGCGGGAAGCAATCAGCCCCAGCATTTT.